The present T cell receptor beta chain was sequenced within a study of cytomegalovirus exposure and HLA in healthy donors (dated by TCRdb to 2017 to 2019). For the study in its entirety: In an earlier analysis of approximately 640 of the donors, around 300 Gb of sequence data and 120 million or so unique TCR beta sequences from about 190 million T cells were reported. Because of strong linkage in the cohort, roughly 5 DR-DQ haplotypes were treated as single units for association and clustering. Every repertoire in the discovery cohort had been generated on one and the same sequencing platform. An earlier analysis of roughly 580 of the donors used high-throughput TCR beta sequencing to judge whether each TCR beta V gene segment behaved as functional or pseudogenic. The study combined high-throughput TCR immunosequencing, statistical association of individual TCRs with disease status, and machine learning to predict cytomegalovirus infection status. The study aimed to test whether signatures of past pathogen exposure could be identified by cataloging public T cell receptors. Across some 400 genotyped donors of the cohort, an average of roughly 200,000 unique TCR beta nucleotide sequences per donor were sequenced, and roughly 20% of those sequences were non-productive. An early release covering around 630 HLA-typed donors comprised approximately 300 gigabases of sequencing data and roughly 85 million unique TCR sequences. The number of typed donors differed by locus: about 629-640 for A, B, C, DRB1 and DQB1; 522 for DQA1; 606 for DPA1; and roughly 450 for DPB1. A later genetic analysis took genome-wide SNP genotypes for 398 of the 666 donors and used that subset as a discovery cohort. A separate validation cohort of 100 to 150 different subjects was used in addition to the 666-subject first cohort. Among the roughly 410 genotyped donors, 81% belonged to the genetic ancestry cluster associated with self-reported Caucasian donors. HLA typing covered class I and class II loci at four-digit resolution. A later analysis re-analyzed previously published TCR beta repertoires from approximately 700 donors and added high-resolution HLA genotyping to study TCR occurrence patterns. Rather than drawing on any new phenotypic data, the later analysis identified candidate immune exposures from TCR beta sequences and the way those sequences occurred across donors. Donor age, sex, ethnicity and CMV serostatus were compiled together with the repertoire data. The study used immunosequencing to profile the T cell repertoires of 670 or so subjects and linked those repertoires to cytomegalovirus serostatus.

The cohort consisted of 600 or so healthy bone marrow donors. At the time of sampling, all cohort members were nominally healthy, though unrecorded immune exposures were likely present. The donor tested CMV seronegative and was one of the 352 seronegative cohort members. Every donor gave a peripheral blood sample, and the peripheral blood mononuclear cells from that sample were used for TCR beta sequencing. The Qiagen DNeasy Blood Extraction Kit was used to extract genomic DNA from the blood cell samples. Trimming at the junction amounts to 1 base on V and 4 bases on J, and the germline ends lie 11 bases apart. The germline V gene yields SGDLS for CDR1 and YYNGEE for CDR2. Including the terminal cysteine and phenylalanine, the CDR3 comprises 15 residues. Just the 45-base CDR3 DNA is kept, in frame starting at base 1. Paper-wide results and their limitations: In this cohort, only TCR beta chains were sequenced, and detectable features were limited by the absence of alpha or paired-chain data. In a later analysis, HLA-associated TCR beta chains showed more clonal expansion and lower generation probabilities than non-associated chains that were equally common. Several of the top co-occurrence clusters appeared to be linked to parvovirus B19, influenza, CMV and Epstein-Barr virus, according to a later analysis. In a later genetic analysis, fewer N-insertions in productive TCRs were reported among donors in an Asian-associated ancestry cluster than the roughly 700-donor mean. When HLA alleles, especially DR and DQ, strongly co-occurred, TCR associations were difficult to assign to individual alleles. A later analysis found that most CMV-associated TCR beta chains appeared HLA-restricted, with HLA associations seemingly driven largely by CMV exposure. The only immune exposure information available for the cohort was CMV serostatus. In vitro tests confirmed that a few of the cytomegalovirus-associated TCR beta chains recognize cytomegalovirus antigens. Linkage disequilibrium might explain the correlated functional status among segregating V segments, but an unknown experimental factor could not be ruled out. In a later analysis, TCR association rates were found to vary across HLA loci, with the most associated TCRs seen for DRB1 alleles and the fewest for HLA-C alleles. In the study, around 150 TCR beta chains were listed as associated with cytomegalovirus. Because HLA typing was missing for some donors at each locus, association tests included only the typed subset. Across donors, most TCR sequences were observed very rarely, whereas some public TCRs were present in many individuals. A further reported finding was that TCR beta sequences accurately predicted the HLA-A and HLA-B alleles for most subjects in the first cohort. Because the 87-base-pair reads could not distinguish some IMGT-functional V segments, including TRBV6-2 and TRBV6-3, those segments were excluded. A cluster of highly shared sequence variants was judged likely to represent a technical artifact of the sequencing pipeline. According to the authors, the approach could potentially be generalized to other disease states and immunological phenotypes. Sequencing depth was assumed to be roughly uniform across donors in the presence/absence analyses, though that assumption may not hold. The classifier was reported to diagnose cytomegalovirus status with high specificity and sensitivity in both the original and validation cohorts. The earlier analysis of 587 of the donors excluded some 16 rarely observed V segments, including chromosome 9 orphons, because counts were too low. V-gene and J-gene trimming of TCR beta chains was associated with a missense DCLRE1C variant in a later genetic analysis, and the association was replicated in an independent cohort. In an earlier analysis of 450 to 750 of the donors, most TCR beta V segments appeared in productive rearrangements about 87% or about 30% of the time, broadly matching IMGT annotations. In a later analysis, around 17,000 TCR beta sequences were associated with specific HLA alleles at a false discovery rate of 0.05.

Worth noting for this clone: What this receptor recognizes is not known. No base quality information exists; no much larger clone differs at one position.

To prepare the library, the immunoSEQ multiplex PCR assay was applied. A mixture of 60 forward primers for TCR Vbeta segments and 13 reverse primers for TCR Jbeta segments was used in the multiplex PCR. Amplification of the CDR3 region of rearranged TCR beta genes was performed with a multiplex PCR assay on genomic DNA. The Illumina HiSeq System was used to sequence the amplified TCR beta libraries as 87-base-pair reads. In the authors' own workflow: Across the 700 or so repertoires, a later analysis counted roughly 84 million unique TCR beta chains, roughly 11 million of which were shared by at least two donors. A nearest-neighbor algorithm error-corrected the raw reads and collapsed the reads into unique sequences, merging closely related sequences to remove PCR and sequencing errors. Alignment of CDR3 sequences to IMGT reference sequences was used to assign V, D and J gene segments. For a sequence to be retained, at least a six-nucleotide match to both a V gene segment and a J gene segment was required. Rearrangements were classified as productive when the CDR3 lacked stop codons and remained in frame with V and J, and all other rearrangements were classified as non-productive. CDR3 was defined by IMGT convention, running from the second conserved V-encoded cysteine to the conserved J-encoded phenylalanine. The earlier analysis of 587 of the donors excluded sequences that lacked an unambiguous match to a single V gene segment. In an earlier analysis of a few hundred of the donors, V segments were called functional above 56.7% productive rearrangements and were called segregating when the between-donor standard deviation exceeded 5%. To diagnose cytomegalovirus status from the catalog of TCR beta chain sequences, a statistical classification framework was built. V and J gene assignment, in a later analysis, came from comparing TCR nucleotide sequences with IMGT/GENE-DB human TR gene sequences. Using the TCRdist pipeline, a later analysis assigned CDR3 sequences along with most-parsimonious VDJ recombination scenarios. In a later analysis, each TCR beta chain was defined by its CDR3 amino acid sequence together with its V-gene family, and reads without a unique V-gene family were excluded. As a way to deal with suspected cross-contamination and a sequencing artifact, a later analysis dropped 450 to 600 nucleotide sequences that were highly shared and had low generation probability. For each public chain, a later analysis derived a clonal expansion index from normalized ranks of inferred template counts within each repertoire. In a later analysis, generation probabilities were computed with a VDJ recombination model fitted to out-of-frame rearrangements, and the resulting probabilities were checked against IGoR. In a later analysis, TCR-TCR, TCR-HLA and TCR-CMV co-occurrence was scored with hypergeometric tests, and a repertoire-size bias correction was applied to TCR pairs. A later analysis estimated false discovery rates by permuting HLA or CMV assignments 20 times. In a later analysis, co-occurring TCRs were grouped using DBSCAN, with TCRdist sequence similarity added in when clustering inside HLA-allele-positive subsets. For co-occurrence clustering, repertoires with fewer than 30,000 or more than 120,000 public chains were excluded, along with roughly five repertoires with anomalous nucleotide sharing. TCRdb retrieved this table from immuneACCESS and kept in-frame rearrangements only. Not all clones are present; in checked studies, unresolved V genes account for under half, and no reason is known for the remainder. The D gene and trimming were derived from the DNA, and the V and J assignments and clone size from that table. The sample table lists some 70,000 clones, approximately 82% of them with a count of one. The ten largest clonotypes hold 1.9% of the sample.

This sequence uses TRBV9 and TRBJ2-2; perhaps TRBD1 is the D gene, with 5 bases matching. The sequence was obtained from a man younger than 35 in good health and CMV-seronegative. The sequencing input was PBMCs. The bases are TGTGCCAGCAGCGTACAGGGCGCGGCCACCGGGGAGCTGTTTTTT. Translated, it gives CASSVQGAATGELFF.